This entry lists 10 T cell receptor beta chains sequenced from one sample in a study of control samples from healthy donors and cancer patients. The table came from immunoSEQ multiplex PCR; TCRdb's copy has only in-frame clones and leaves some out. The sample yields 100,000 to 150,000 clones, 85% to 90% seen once. The material sequenced was PBMCs. These receptors originate from a man aged 50 or older with head and neck cancer.

Here the CDR3 DNA reads TGTGCCAGCAGTGACTCTATTAATTCACCCCTCCACTTT. Protein sequence: CASSDSINSPLHF. The V gene is TRBV6-4, the J gene TRBJ1-6; D ambiguous. The CDR3 extends over 13 amino acids. Germline V gene data show CDR1 as MRHNA and CDR2 as SNTAGT. The V end lost 0 bases, the J end lost 6 bases, and 3 bases lay between the germline ends.

The J gene is TRBJ2-3, the V gene TRBV29-1; D is possibly TRBD1 (6 bases). The CDR3 loop spans 13 amino acids. Germline V lookup: CDR1 SQVTM, CDR2 ANQGSEA. Trimming shortened V by 6 bases and J by 5 bases, and 15 bases separated the two germline ends. The CDR3 is CSVLRGAEDTQYF. CDR3 DNA sequence: TGCAGCGTCCTCAGGGGCGCGGAAGATACGCAGTATTTT.

This clone showed up just a few times. This sequence joins TRBV19 and TRBJ1-5; D gene uncertain. CDR1 is LNHDA, CDR2 SQIVND, per germline (reference sequence). V dropped 3 bases and J dropped 4 bases, with 22 bases sitting between them. The length of the CDR3 is 18 residues. CDR3 sequence reads: CASSMHLTRGFGNQPQHF. The DNA for the CDR3 is TGTGCCAGTAGTATGCATCTTACCAGAGGGTTTGGGAATCAGCCCCAGCATTTT.

The chain uses TRBV2 and TRBJ1-3; the D is unclear. The length of the CDR3 is 14 residues. The germline V gene encodes CDR1 SNHLY and CDR2 FYNNEI. Trimming cost V 5 bases and J 4 bases, with 12 bases left between them. The CDR3 region is CASSSPIGGNTIYF. The CDR3 bases are TGTGCCAGCAGTTCACCGATAGGGGGAAACACCATATATTTT.

The chain employs TRBV12-3 or TRBV12-4 and TRBJ2-1; perhaps TRBD2 as D (5 bases). The CDR3 length is 13 residues. V shed 6 bases and J shed 3 bases, with 9 bases lying between them. CDR3 coding DNA: TGTGCCAGCAGGAGGGTCGACTACAATGAGCAGTTCTTC. It codes for CASRRVDYNEQFF.

The chain has TRBV28 and TRBJ2-5, with D tentatively TRBD2 (6 bases). Germline CDR1 reads MDHEN; CDR2 reads SYDVKM. V gave up 5 bases and J gave up 0 bases, with 19 bases separating them. The CDR3 loop spans 17 amino acids. The CDR3: CASSPTQGSGYQETQYF. CDR3 in DNA: TGTGCCAGCAGTCCTACCCAGGGTAGCGGTTACCAAGAGACCCAGTACTTC. Based on the CDR3 plus reference TRBV28 and TRBJ2-5, the full variable domain is DVKVTQSSRYLVKRTGEKVFLECVQDMDHENMFWYRQDPGLGLRLIYFSYDVKMKEKGDIPEGYSVSREKKERFSLILESASTNQTSMYLCASSPTQGSGYQETQYFGPGTRLLVL.

The rearrangement links TRBV30 to TRBJ2-2, with TRBD1 matching 9 bases. This CDR3 comprises 20 residues. CDR1 is GTSNPN and CDR2 is SVGIG in the germline V gene (reference sequence). V lost 4 bases to trimming and J lost 3 bases; unmatched junction nucleotides: 21. The CDR3 here is CAWTTGPGQGLRWDTGELFF. The CDR3 DNA reads as TGTGCCTGGACCACGGGCCCGGGACAGGGTTTAAGGTGGGACACCGGGGAGCTGTTTTTT.

The rearrangement joins TRBV23-1 to TRBJ2-7; the D gene is possibly TRBD1 (5 bases). TRBV23-1 has ORF status, its function being uncertain. This CDR3 spans 12 amino acids. Deletions cut 11 bases from V and 3 bases from J, with 14 bases between. The CDR3 DNA sequence: TGCGCCCCCGGTCCAGGGATCTACGAGCAGTACTTC. Amino acid sequence: CAPGPGIYEQYF.

The V gene is TRBV7-9, the J gene TRBJ2-5; 7 bases are a match to TRBD2. J lost 2 bases, V lost 4 bases, and 13 bases had no gene match. The CDR3 runs 17 residues. In germline, CDR1 is SEHNR, CDR2 FQNEAQ (reference sequence). This CDR3 reads CASSSPKLAAYQETQYF. The CDR3 DNA reads TGTGCCAGCAGCTCACCCAAGCTAGCGGCATATCAAGAGACCCAGTACTTC.

This chain links TRBV6-6 with TRBJ2-1, with D tentatively TRBD1 (5 bases). Per the germline V gene, CDR1 is MNHNY and CDR2 is SVGAGI (reference sequence). The CDR3 runs 16 residues. V lost 4 bases and J lost 1, with 14 bases in between. The CDR3 DNA reads TGTGCCAGCAGTTCGCCCCGGACACAGTCCTACAATGAGCAGTTCTTC. Translation gives CASSSPRTQSYNEQFF.